These 27 T cell receptor beta chains share one sample of origin, sequenced in a study of cytomegalovirus exposure and HLA in healthy donors. Sequenced by immunoSEQ multiplex PCR; TCRdb stores in-frame clones only, minus some. This sample carries about 120,000 clones, less than 90% of them seen once, and the ten largest clones take about 4.2%. The sample was PBMCs. All receptors derive from a man between 18 and 29 years old in good health and CMV-seropositive.

The chain employs TRBV19 and TRBJ1-1, with TRBD1 matching over 7 bases. The CDR3 spans 17 residues. Trimming removed 7 bases from V and 0 bases from J; junction bases left unmatched: 14. Germline V gives CDR1 LNHDA, CDR2 SQIVND (reference sequence). CDR3 sequence (DNA): TGTGCCAGTATGCTCCGGGACAGATACAGCTTGAACACTGAAGCTTTCTTT. Translating it yields CASMLRDRYSLNTEAFF.

The genes are TRBV7-9 and TRBJ2-7, with 7 bases fitting TRBD1. CDR1 SEHNR and CDR2 FQNEAQ come from the germline V gene (reference sequence). The CDR3 has 15 residues. Losses at the gene ends were 4 bases for V and 6 bases for J; bases not matched to a gene: 12. DNA for the CDR3: TGTGCCAGCAGCTACCCGGAGACAGGGCGGAGCGAGCAGTACTTC. This encodes CASSYPETGRSEQYF.

This rearrangement joins TRBV19 to TRBJ1-1; the D is unclear. The CDR3 has 12 amino acids. Trimming pared 0 bases from V and 10 bases from J, leaving 9 bases between. Per germline, CDR1 LNHDA and CDR2 SQIVND (reference sequence). The chain's CDR3 is CASSIDSTAAFF. The CDR3 DNA reads TGTGCCAGTAGTATAGATAGCACCGCAGCTTTCTTT.

The chain has TRBV5-6 and TRBJ2-7, with 8 bases fitting TRBD1. Germline-derived CDR1 and CDR2 are SGHDT and YYEEEE. The junction had 4 bases not matched to a gene; V was cut back by 2 bases and J by 3 bases. The CDR3 length is 14 residues. CDR3 amino acids: CASSFGTGRYEQYF. In DNA, the CDR3 is TGTGCCAGCAGCTTCGGGACAGGTCGCTACGAGCAGTACTTC.

The V gene is TRBV10-1, the J gene TRBJ2-6; maybe TRBD1 (5 bases). The V gene lost 4 bases and the J gene lost 1 base, with 5 bases spanning the gap. This CDR3 is 14 amino acids long. Per the germline V gene, CDR1 is WNHNN and CDR2 is SYGVQD (reference sequence). DNA for the CDR3: TGCGCCAGCAGTGCAGGGTCTGGGGCCAACGTCCTGACTTTC. As protein: CASSAGSGANVLTF.

The rearrangement uses TRBV6-5 and TRBJ2-5; a weak D match, TRBD2 (6 bases). Trimming pared 2 bases from V and 3 bases from J, leaving 16 bases between. There are 16 residues in the CDR3. In germline, CDR1 is MNHEY, CDR2 SVGAGI. This chain's CDR3 is CASSYRPPRGEETQYF. DNA for the CDR3: TGTGCCAGCAGTTACCGGCCTCCGCGGGGCGAAGAGACCCAGTACTTC.

The chain uses TRBV5-6 and TRBJ2-7, with 10 positions matching TRBD2. From germline, CDR1 is SGHDT and CDR2 YYEEEE. V trimming: 1 base; J trimming: 4 bases; junction bases outside the gene matches: 5. The CDR3 length is 15 residues. Here the CDR3 DNA reads TGTGCCAGCAGCTTGAGGCCTAGCGGGGGTTACGAGCAGTACTTC. Translation: CASSLRPSGGYEQYF.

This chain uses TRBV9 with TRBJ2-1, with D uncertain. In germline, CDR1 is SGDLS, CDR2 YYNGEE. The CDR3 is made up of 16 amino acids. V gave up 0 bases and J gave up 0 bases, with 10 bases separating them. This CDR3 is CASSVGQASSYNEQFF. The DNA for the CDR3 is TGTGCCAGCAGCGTAGGTCAGGCAAGCTCCTACAATGAGCAGTTCTTC.

The rearrangement joins TRBV25-1 to TRBJ1-3; D uncertain. Per germline, CDR1 MGHDK and CDR2 SYGVNS. V dropped 8 bases and J dropped 4 bases, with 3 bases sitting between them. This CDR3 spans 10 amino acids. The CDR3 loop reads CASRGNTIYF. The CDR3 DNA follows: TGTGCCAGCCGGGGAAACACCATATATTTT.

This chain connects TRBV10-3 to TRBJ2-1; 9 positions match TRBD2. This CDR3 region has 15 residues. The junction had 8 bases not matched to a gene; V was cut back by 4 bases and J by 7 bases. From germline, CDR1 is ENHRY and CDR2 SYGVKD. Written as DNA, the CDR3 is TGTGCCATCAGTGCAGGCGGGGGGGCCTCAAATGAGCAGTTCTTC. Amino acid sequence: CAISAGGGASNEQFF.

The J gene is TRBJ2-5, the V gene TRBV27; D is possibly TRBD1 (6 bases). From germline, CDR1 is MNHEY and CDR2 SMNVEV (reference sequence). V dropped 0 bases and J dropped 5 bases, with 19 bases sitting between them. The CDR3 totals 17 residues. CDR3 sequence: CASSLSQRTGTRETQYF. The CDR3 DNA is TGTGCCAGCAGTTTATCCCAGCGCACAGGGACCCGGGAGACCCAGTACTTC.

This clone has a handful of counts. The chain combines TRBV10-3 with TRBJ1-6; 11 nucleotides line up with TRBD1. Trimming removed 9 bases from V and 7 bases from J; junction bases left unmatched: 8. Germline CDR1 reads ENHRY; CDR2 reads SYGVKD. The CDR3 is made up of 15 amino acids. Here the CDR3 reads CAMRPGQGVNSPLHF. DNA of the CDR3: TGTGCCATGCGCCCGGGACAGGGGGTAAATTCACCCCTCCACTTT.

The rearrangement joins TRBV7-8 to TRBJ2-7; 9 bases fit TRBD1. The CDR3 has 14 residues. Germline CDR1 reads SGHVS; CDR2 reads FQNEAQ. J gave up 3 bases and V 7 bases, and 7 bases lay outside the gene matches. This CDR3 is CASTLGTGNYEQYF. CDR3 DNA: TGTGCCAGCACCCTCGGGACAGGGAACTACGAGCAGTACTTC.

J is TRBJ1-4 and V is TRBV14, with D unresolved. The CDR3 is 12 residues long. V was cut by 7 bases and J by 5 bases, with 8 bases left in between. Germline CDR1 reads SGHDN; CDR2 reads FVKESK. The CDR3 sequence is CASMGRNEKLFF. For the CDR3, the DNA is TGTGCCAGCATGGGGAGGAATGAAAAACTGTTTTTT.

The genes are TRBV18 and TRBJ1-2; D remains unclear. There are 15 residues in the CDR3. Looked up from germline, CDR1 is KGHSH and CDR2 is LQKENI. V lost 2 bases and J lost 3, with 13 bases in between. The CDR3, as DNA: TGTGCCAGCTCACCAGGTGAGCGAGGCTACTATGGCTACACCTTC. Amino acid sequence: CASSPGERGYYGYTF.

The chain joins TRBV11-2 to TRBJ2-1; tentative D call: TRBD1 (5 bases). The germline V gene encodes CDR1 SGHAT and CDR2 FQNNGV. The ends were cut back, 6 bases at V and 0 bases at J, with 21 bases in the middle. CDR3 size: 18 residues. This CDR3 is CASRSQGRESSSYNEQFF. CDR3 sequence (DNA): TGTGCCAGCAGGTCTCAGGGTAGGGAAAGTAGCTCCTACAATGAGCAGTTCTTC. Full variable domain (remainder filled in from reference TRBV11-2 and TRBJ2-1): EAGVAQSPRYKIIEKRQSVAFWCNPISGHATLYWYQQILGQGPKLLIQFQNNGVVDDSQLPKDRFSAERLKGVDSTLKIQPAKLEDSAVYLCASRSQGRESSSYNEQFFGPGTRLTVL.

The chain uses TRBV7-9 and TRBJ1-1; TRBD1 matches at 9 bases. The CDR3 has 14 amino acids. CDR1 is SEHNR and CDR2 is FQNEAQ in the germline V gene (reference sequence). Trimming took 5 bases from V and 6 from J; bases not matched to a gene: 7. The CDR3 sequence: CASSLTGGNAEAFF. The CDR3 DNA follows: TGTGCCAGCAGCCTCACAGGGGGCAACGCTGAAGCTTTCTTT.

A remark on this clone: The germline gene is not matched at one end of the junction; a read error may be the cause. V is TRBV15 and J is TRBJ1-6, with a possible D match to TRBD1 (5 bases). Germline CDR1 is LNHNV and CDR2 is YYDKDF (reference sequence). The CDR3 is 15 amino acids. The CDR3 spells CATSGETDYNSPLHF. CDR3 DNA: TGTGCCACCAGCGGAGAGACAGACTATAATTCACCCCTCCACTTT.

In this sample, this clone turned up a few times. The V and J genes are TRBV18 and TRBJ2-5; D not certain. The CDR3 extends over 11 amino acids. V lost 3 bases and J 5 bases, leaving 4 bases between the germline ends. The V gene's germline CDR1 is KGHSH and CDR2 LQKENI. The CDR3 loop is CASSPGETQYF. As DNA, the CDR3 is TGTGCCAGCTCACCCGGGGAGACCCAGTACTTC.

The CDR3 region is CASTPTGVNTEAFF. CDR3 sequence (DNA): TGTGCCAGCACTCCGACAGGGGTTAACACTGAAGCTTTCTTT. The chain couples TRBV6-1 to TRBJ1-1, with 8 nucleotides matching TRBD1. Germline V CDR1 and CDR2: MNHNS, SASEGT. The CDR3 has 14 residues. V trimming: 7 bases; J trimming: 2 bases; junction bases outside the gene matches: 6.

The V gene is TRBV4-1, the J gene TRBJ1-5, with D unclear. V dropped 1 base and J dropped 9 bases, with 10 bases sitting between them. The CDR3 is made up of 13 amino acids. The germline V gene encodes CDR1 MGHRA and CDR2 YSYEKL. This CDR3 is CASSQAPRGPQHF. CDR3 in DNA: TGCGCCAGCAGCCAAGCGCCACGGGGGCCCCAGCATTTT.

The J gene is TRBJ2-7, the V gene TRBV27, with 7 bases matching TRBD1. The CDR3 spans 16 residues. Per germline, CDR1 MNHEY and CDR2 SMNVEV (reference sequence). Germline trimming cut 6 bases from V and 0 bases from J; bases unmatched to any gene: 11. CDR3 amino acids: CASSRRDRSFSYEQYF. In DNA form, the CDR3 reads TGTGCCAGCAGCCGAAGGGACAGATCCTTCTCCTACGAGCAGTACTTC.

This chain uses TRBV7-2 with TRBJ1-3; possible D gene TRBD1, 6 bases. Germline V gene sequence: CDR1 SGHTA, CDR2 FQGNSA. V was cut by 5 bases and J by 4 bases, with 15 bases left in between. This CDR3 spans 15 amino acids. This CDR3 reads CASSPGGAGGNTIYF. Here the CDR3 DNA reads TGTGCCAGCAGCCCCGGGGGGGCGGGGGGAAACACCATATATTTT.

This clone came up once. The genes are TRBV4-1 and TRBJ1-5; no firm D call. The ends were cut back, 0 bases at V and 2 bases at J, with 8 bases in the middle. CDR1 is MGHRA, CDR2 YSYEKL, per germline. The CDR3 loop spans 15 amino acids. As DNA, the CDR3 is TGCGCCAGCAGCCAAGATCGCGATGGCAATCAGCCCCAGCATTTT. Its protein product is CASSQDRDGNQPQHF.

This chain links TRBV6-4 with TRBJ2-3, with TRBD2 matching over 7 bases. The trim removed 3 bases at V and 0 bases at J, leaving 3 bases unmatched. CDR1 MRHNA and CDR2 SNTAGT come from the germline V gene. The CDR3 has 15 residues. CDR3 coding DNA: TGTGCCAGCAGTGAGTCTAGCGGAAGCACAGATACGCAGTATTTT. Translating it yields CASSESSGSTDTQYF.

The chain employs TRBV7-2 and TRBJ1-5; 7 bases fit TRBD1. CDR1 is SGHTA, CDR2 FQGNSA, per germline. The CDR3 has 15 residues. V shed 1 base, J shed 5 bases, and the junction held 5 bases outside the gene matches. CDR3 sequence (DNA): TGTGCCAGCAGCTTAGGCAGGGGGTCATATCAGCCCCAGCATTTT. Protein product: CASSLGRGSYQPQHF.

This clone was seen once. J is TRBJ1-1 and V is TRBV10-2; tentative D call: TRBD1 (6 bases). There are 16 residues in the CDR3. Trimming cost V 7 bases and J 2 bases, with 20 bases left between them. Germline CDR1 and CDR2: WSHSY and SAAADI. The CDR3 is CASTSQSTGTNTEAFF. In DNA, the CDR3 is TGCGCCAGCACCAGCCAATCGACCGGGACAAACACTGAAGCTTTCTTT.